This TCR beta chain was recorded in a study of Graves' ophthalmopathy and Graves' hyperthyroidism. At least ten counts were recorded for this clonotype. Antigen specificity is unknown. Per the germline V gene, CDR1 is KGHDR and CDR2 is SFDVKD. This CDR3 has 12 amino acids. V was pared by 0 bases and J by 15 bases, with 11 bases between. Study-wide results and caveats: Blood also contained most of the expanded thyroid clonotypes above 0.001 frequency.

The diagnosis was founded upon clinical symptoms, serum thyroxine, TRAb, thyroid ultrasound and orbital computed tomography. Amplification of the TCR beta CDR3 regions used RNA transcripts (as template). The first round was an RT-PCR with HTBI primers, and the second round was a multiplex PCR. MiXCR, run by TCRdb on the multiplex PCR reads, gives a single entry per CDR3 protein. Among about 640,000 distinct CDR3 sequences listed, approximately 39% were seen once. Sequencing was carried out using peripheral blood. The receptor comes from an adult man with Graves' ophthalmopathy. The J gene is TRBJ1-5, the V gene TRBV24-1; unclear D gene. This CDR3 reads CATSDLVSGPHF. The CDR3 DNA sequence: TGTGCCACCAGTGATTTGGTCAGTGGACCGCATTTT.